The source of this TCR beta chain is a study of T cell repertoires in aging, cancer and after chemotherapy. About the study: Six age groups, ranging from 30 or younger to 70 or older, included the donors.

Rearranged V-D-J TRB sequences were amplified with a mixed TRB-A/B primer pool. In TCRdb, the multiplex PCR reads were re-called with MiXCR into one record per CDR3 protein. This table has about 13,000 distinct CDR3 sequences, approximately 24% appearing once. The CDR3 runs 15 residues. Trimming pared 3 bases from V and 0 bases from J, leaving 9 bases between. Germline loops: CDR1 SGHTA, CDR2 FQGNSA. Study results and caveats: Loss of evenness, beyond lost richness, contributed to age-related TCR diversity decline in cancer patients.

This clonotype was counted only a few times. Its antigen is undetermined. Amplification of TCR beta used genomic DNA extracted from peripheral blood. The J gene is TRBJ2-1, the V gene TRBV7-2; D unclear. The sequenced sample was blood. This TCR was sampled from a human donor in good health. The CDR3 nucleotides read TGTGCCAGCAGCTTCGCAGGAAGCTCCTACAATGAGCAGTTCTTC. Translating it yields CASSFAGSSYNEQFF.